The entry below describes one T cell receptor (beta chain). The data derive from a study of blood T cell repertoires in COVID-19. Study in general: Samples came from the United States, Italy and Spain, spanning acute and convalescent COVID-19. Sources were T cells, B-cell-depleted T cells, or PBMCs; the material itself was cDNA or gDNA.

As handled by the study authors: Nucleated cell number was recorded as an estimate derived from reference gene primer amplification. Assay used: immunoSEQ multiplex PCR; TCRdb lists only in-frame clones, some missing. V and J calls plus clone size are reproduced from that table; the DNA served to infer D and trimming. The data show fewer than 100,000 clones, more than 75% seen once. V lost 4 bases and J 2 bases, leaving 11 bases between the germline ends. Germline CDR1 is SNHLY and CDR2 is FYNNEI. The CDR3 has 15 residues. The sample was peripheral blood. The rearrangement links TRBV2 to TRBJ1-4; maybe TRBD1 (6 bases). This receptor was obtained from a man aged 50 to 60 with acute or convalescent COVID-19. The chain's CDR3 is CASSGNRATNEKLFF. CDR3 nucleotides: TGTGCCAGCAGTGGGAACAGGGCCACTAATGAAAAACTGTTTTTT.